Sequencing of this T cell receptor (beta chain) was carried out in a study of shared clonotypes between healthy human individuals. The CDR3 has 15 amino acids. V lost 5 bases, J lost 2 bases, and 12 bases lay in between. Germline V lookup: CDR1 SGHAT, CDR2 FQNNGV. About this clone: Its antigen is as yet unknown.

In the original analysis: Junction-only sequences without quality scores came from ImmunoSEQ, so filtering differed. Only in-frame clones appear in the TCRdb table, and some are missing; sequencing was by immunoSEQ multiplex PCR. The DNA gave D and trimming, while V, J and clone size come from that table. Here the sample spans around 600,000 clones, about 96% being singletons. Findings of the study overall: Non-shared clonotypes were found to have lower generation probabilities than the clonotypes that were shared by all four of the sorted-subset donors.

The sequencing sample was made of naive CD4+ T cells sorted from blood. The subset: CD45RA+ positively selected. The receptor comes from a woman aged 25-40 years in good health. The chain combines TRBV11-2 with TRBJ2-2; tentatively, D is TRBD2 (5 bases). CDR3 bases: TGTGCCAGCAGCGCGAGGACTTTCAACACCGGGGAGCTGTTTTTT. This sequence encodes CASSARTFNTGELFF.